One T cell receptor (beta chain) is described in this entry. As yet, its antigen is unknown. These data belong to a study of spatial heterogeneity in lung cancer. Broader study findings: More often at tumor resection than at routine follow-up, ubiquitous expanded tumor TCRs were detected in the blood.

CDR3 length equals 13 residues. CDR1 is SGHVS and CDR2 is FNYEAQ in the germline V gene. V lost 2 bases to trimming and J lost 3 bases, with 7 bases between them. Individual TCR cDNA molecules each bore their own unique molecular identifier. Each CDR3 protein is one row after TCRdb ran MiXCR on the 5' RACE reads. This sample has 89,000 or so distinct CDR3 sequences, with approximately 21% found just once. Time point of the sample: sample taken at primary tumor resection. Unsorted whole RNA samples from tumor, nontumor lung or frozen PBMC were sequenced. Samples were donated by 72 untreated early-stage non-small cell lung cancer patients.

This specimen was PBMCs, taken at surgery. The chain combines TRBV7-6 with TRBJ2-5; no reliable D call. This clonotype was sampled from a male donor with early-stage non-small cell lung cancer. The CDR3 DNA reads TGTGCCAGCAGCTTATCGTACAAAGAGACCCAGTACTTC. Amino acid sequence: CASSLSYKETQYF.